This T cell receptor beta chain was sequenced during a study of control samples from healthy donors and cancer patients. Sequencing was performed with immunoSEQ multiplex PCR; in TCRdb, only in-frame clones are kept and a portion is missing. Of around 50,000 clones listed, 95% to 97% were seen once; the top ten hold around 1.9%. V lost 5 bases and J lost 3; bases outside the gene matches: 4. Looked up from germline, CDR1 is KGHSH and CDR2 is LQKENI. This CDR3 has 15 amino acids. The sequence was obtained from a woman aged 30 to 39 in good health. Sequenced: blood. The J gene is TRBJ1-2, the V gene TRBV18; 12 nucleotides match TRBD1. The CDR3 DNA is TGTGCCAGCTCAACGGGACAGGGGGCATACTATGGCTACACCTTC. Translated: CASSTGQGAYYGYTF.